This T cell receptor beta chain was identified during a study of CD8 T cells in Susac syndrome. Germline V gene lookup returns CDR1 MNHEY and CDR2 SVGEGT. The CDR3 runs to 14 residues. Unmatched junction bases numbered 7, after V lost 6 bases and J lost 6 bases. TCR beta sequences were obtained from blood CD8+ and CD4+ T cells. Roughly 0.45 to 1 ug RNA was reverse transcribed with random hexamers. Amplification of TCR beta CDR3 spanned 54 Vbeta and 13 Jbeta via immunoSEQ multiplex PCR. From the immunoSEQ multiplex PCR reads, TCRdb called clonotypes with MiXCR, one entry per CDR3 protein. Counted here are about 120,000 distinct CDR3 sequences, less than 95% occurring once; the ten biggest clones make up roughly 0.11%.

The genes are TRBV6-2 or TRBV6-3 and TRBJ1-5; 8 bases match TRBD1. This TCR derives from a human donor in good health. The sequenced material came from CD8+ T cells from PBMCs. The CDR3 nucleotides read TGTGCCAGCAGGGTCGGACAGGGTGTTCAGCCCCAGCATTTT. Translation: CASRVGQGVQPQHF.